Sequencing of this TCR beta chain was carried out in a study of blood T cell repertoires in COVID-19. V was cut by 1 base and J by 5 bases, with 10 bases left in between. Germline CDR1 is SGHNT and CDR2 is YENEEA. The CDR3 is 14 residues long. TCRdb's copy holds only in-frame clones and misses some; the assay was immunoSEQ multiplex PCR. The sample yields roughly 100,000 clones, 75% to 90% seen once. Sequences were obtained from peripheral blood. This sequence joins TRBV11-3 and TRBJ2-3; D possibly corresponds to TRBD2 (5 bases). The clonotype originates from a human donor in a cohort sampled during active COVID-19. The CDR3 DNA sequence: TGTGCCAGCAGCTTAGGAGGAGGCGGAGATACGCAGTATTTT. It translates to CASSLGGGGDTQYF.